Shown below are 19 T cell receptor beta chains from a single sample sequenced in a study of cytomegalovirus exposure and HLA in healthy donors. Amplification used 60 Vbeta primers and 13 Jbeta primers. The method was immunoSEQ multiplex PCR; TCRdb's version includes in-frame clones alone and lacks a portion of them. The sample includes 100,000 to 120,000 clones, 75% to 85% of them seen just once. The sequenced sample consisted of PBMCs. The receptors originated from a man aged 25-40 years in good health and CMV-seronegative.

The V and J genes are TRBV9 and TRBJ2-5, with D perhaps TRBD1 (6 bases). The CDR3 is made up of 14 amino acids. Germline V gene lookup returns CDR1 SGDLS and CDR2 YYNGEE. Trimming took 3 bases from V and 1 from J, leaving 10 bases between them. CDR3 sequence: CASSASRGQETQYF. DNA of the CDR3: TGTGCCAGCAGCGCCTCCAGGGGCCAAGAGACCCAGTACTTC. Drawing the rest from reference TRBV9 and TRBJ2-5, the complete variable domain is DSGVTQTPKHLITATGQRVTLRCSPRSGDLSVYWYQQSLDQGLQFLIQYYNGEERAKGNILERFSAQQFPDLHSELNLSSLELGDSALYFCASSASRGQETQYFGPGTRLLVL.

The rearrangement joins TRBV7-3 to TRBJ1-1; TRBD1 matches 9 bases. Germline assignment: CDR1 SGHTA and CDR2 FQGTGA. V was clipped by 6 bases and J by 5 bases; unmatched bases: 4. The CDR3 contains 13 residues. The CDR3 nucleotides read TGTGCCAGCAGTCCGGGACAGGGAACTGAAGCTTTCTTT. As protein: CASSPGQGTEAFF.

The gene calls are TRBV29-1 and TRBJ2-1; D is unresolved. The CDR3 is 13 amino acids. Germline assignment: CDR1 SQVTM and CDR2 ANQGSEA. V lost 6 bases to trimming and J lost 3 bases, with 12 bases between them. CDR3 sequence reads: CSVAAGLYNEQFF. The CDR3 nucleotides are TGCAGCGTGGCAGCAGGCCTCTACAATGAGCAGTTCTTC.

This chain joins TRBV6-5 and TRBJ2-2; 7 nucleotides align to TRBD2. The CDR3 has 15 residues. Trimming removed 5 bases from V and 5 bases from J; junction bases left unmatched: 8. Germline CDR1 MNHEY, CDR2 SVGAGI. CDR3 nucleotides: TGTGCCAGCAGTCTTGGGGGGGGTGGGACCGGGGAGCTGTTTTTT. This sequence encodes CASSLGGGGTGELFF.

The chain carries TRBV7-9 and TRBJ2-5; 7 bases match TRBD2. Germline CDR1 reads SEHNR; CDR2 reads FQNEAQ (reference sequence). CDR3 size: 14 residues. Trimming cost V 5 bases and J 3 bases; bases outside gene matches: 6. CDR3 amino acids: CASSPDLAEETQYF. CDR3 nucleotides: TGTGCCAGCAGCCCTGATCTAGCGGAAGAGACCCAGTACTTC.

The chain is built from TRBV7-6 and TRBJ2-7; 9 bases fit TRBD2. The CDR3 runs to 16 residues. Unmatched junction bases numbered 9, after V lost 4 bases and J lost 2 bases. CDR1 SGHVS and CDR2 FNYEAQ come from the germline V gene. This chain's CDR3 is CASSSGGLAGTYEQYF. The CDR3 DNA sequence: TGTGCCAGCAGCTCTGGGGGGCTAGCGGGGACCTACGAGCAGTACTTC.

The chain combines TRBV2 with TRBJ2-5, with 10 positions matching TRBD2. V lost 10 bases, J lost 5 bases, and 7 bases stayed unmatched. The CDR3 consists of 13 residues. Germline V gene data show CDR1 as SNHLY and CDR2 as FYNNEI. The CDR3 nucleotides are TGTGCCACCAGGACTAGCGGTTTTGAGACCCAGTACTTC. This translates into CATRTSGFETQYF.

The CDR3 sequence is CASTQGRSRRGNTIYF. Written as DNA, the CDR3 is TGTGCCAGCACCCAAGGTCGTTCCAGGAGGGGAAACACCATATATTTT. This rearrangement joins TRBV7-2 to TRBJ1-3; D call uncertain. This CDR3 has 16 amino acids. V lost 7 bases and J 4 bases, leaving 20 bases between the germline ends. CDR1 is SGHTA, CDR2 FQGNSA, per germline.

The chain carries TRBV5-1 and TRBJ2-3, with D possibly matching TRBD2 (5 bases). The V gene's germline CDR1 is SGHRS and CDR2 YFSETQ. This CDR3 region has 15 residues. The V gene lost 0 bases and the J gene lost 6 bases, with 14 bases spanning the gap. The CDR3 nucleotides read TGCGCCAGCAGCTTGGATGCGGGCGCCGGGGATACGCAGTATTTT. It specifies CASSLDAGAGDTQYF.

The J gene is TRBJ2-3, the V gene TRBV5-1; possibly TRBD2 for D (5 bases). V dropped 0 bases and J dropped 4 bases, with 12 bases sitting between them. The CDR3 covers 15 residues. CDR1 is SGHRS, CDR2 YFSETQ, per germline. The CDR3 DNA reads TGCGCCAGCAGCTTGGAAACCGGGGAGTCAGATACGCAGTATTTT. It encodes CASSLETGESDTQYF.

The chain combines TRBV10-2 with TRBJ2-3, with a weak D call TRBD2 (7 bases). V was clipped by 3 bases and J by 0 bases, with 22 bases between them. Looked up from germline, CDR1 is WSHSY and CDR2 is SAAADI. This CDR3 spans 19 amino acids. The chain's CDR3 is CASSEQGGSGDTSTDTQYF. The CDR3 DNA follows: TGCGCCAGCAGTGAACAAGGCGGGAGCGGGGACACTAGCACAGATACGCAGTATTTT.

J is TRBJ2-1 and V is TRBV5-1; the match to TRBD1 covers 9 bases. Germline CDR1 and CDR2: SGHRS and YFSETQ. CDR3 size: 16 residues. Trimming cost V 3 bases and J 3 bases; bases outside gene matches: 7. CDR3 region: CASSSEPGQGYNEQFF. DNA for the CDR3: TGCGCCAGCAGCTCCGAACCGGGACAGGGCTACAATGAGCAGTTCTTC.

This rearrangement joins TRBV10-3 to TRBJ2-5; D perhaps matches TRBD1 (6 bases). Between the trimmed V and J ends, which lost 5 bases and 5 bases, there was a span of 15 bases. The CDR3 spans 14 residues. The germline V gene has CDR1 ENHRY and CDR2 SYGVKD. The CDR3 bases are TGTGCCATCAGTCAGGACACAGGGCGGGAGACCCAGTACTTC. Protein product: CAISQDTGRETQYF.

The chain employs TRBV28 and TRBJ1-6, with D unclear. The germline V gene has CDR1 MDHEN and CDR2 SYDVKM. This CDR3 spans 14 amino acids. With 8 bases removed from V and 5 bases from J, the gap between germline ends came to 13 bases. The CDR3 coding sequence is TGTGCCAGCTCGTTAACACCAGATAATTCACCCCTCCACTTT. Translation: CASSLTPDNSPLHF.

The chain is built from TRBV4-1 and TRBJ1-2, with D possibly being TRBD1 (6 bases). This CDR3 is 15 amino acids long. With 3 bases removed from V and 4 bases from J, the gap between germline ends came to 15 bases. In germline, CDR1 is MGHRA, CDR2 YSYEKL. The CDR3 loop reads CASSQEVGQGYGYTF. CDR3 DNA: TGCGCCAGCAGCCAGGAAGTGGGACAAGGCTATGGCTACACCTTC.

The V and J genes are TRBV30 and TRBJ1-4; 9 positions agree with TRBD1. V dropped 8 bases and J dropped 0; count of bases not matched to a gene: 16. CDR1 and CDR2 from the germline V gene are GTSNPN and SVGIG (reference sequence). The CDR3 extends over 18 amino acids. For the CDR3, the DNA is TGTGCCGTCGCCCCCGGGACAGGGTTTCTCGCAACTAATGAAAAACTGTTTTTT. It encodes CAVAPGTGFLATNEKLFF.

This rearrangement joins TRBV7-9 to TRBJ1-3; TRBD1 might be the D (6 bases). The V end lost 4 bases, the J end lost 4 bases, and 20 bases lay between the germline ends. The CDR3 runs to 17 residues. Germline CDR1 and CDR2: SEHNR and FQNEAQ (reference sequence). In DNA form, the CDR3 reads TGTGCCAGCAGCTCCGGAAAACAGGGAAAATCAGGAAACACCATATATTTT. Protein: CASSSGKQGKSGNTIYF. The entire variable domain, with the rest obtained from reference TRBV7-9 and TRBJ1-3, is as follows: DTGVSQNPRHKITKRGQNVTFRCDPISEHNRLYWYRQTLGQGPEFLTYFQNEAQLEKSRLLSDRFSAERPKGSFSTLEIQRTEQGDSAMYLCASSSGKQGKSGNTIYFGEGSWLTVV.

The rearrangement uses TRBV15 and TRBJ2-7; 8 bases fit TRBD1. Germline values: CDR1 LNHNV, CDR2 YYDKDF (reference sequence). J gave up 2 bases and V 8 bases, and 8 bases lay outside the gene matches. The CDR3 extends over 14 amino acids. The CDR3 here is CATQIDRGAYEQYF. CDR3 nucleotide sequence: TGTGCCACCCAAATTGACAGGGGCGCCTACGAGCAGTACTTC.

V gene TRBV11-2 combines with J gene TRBJ1-4; D perhaps matches TRBD1 (5 bases). The CDR3 contains 14 residues. Germline assignment: CDR1 SGHAT and CDR2 FQNNGV. The germline V and J ends were trimmed by 3 bases and 7 bases, with 12 bases remaining between them. The CDR3 protein is CASSFGQGGEKLFF. In DNA, the CDR3 is TGTGCCAGCAGCTTTGGGCAGGGAGGTGAAAAACTGTTTTTT. The variable domain in full, with the rest retrieved from reference TRBV11-2 and TRBJ1-4, is EAGVAQSPRYKIIEKRQSVAFWCNPISGHATLYWYQQILGQGPKLLIQFQNNGVVDDSQLPKDRFSAERLKGVDSTLKIQPAKLEDSAVYLCASSFGQGGEKLFFGSGTQLSVL.